This record covers a single TCR beta chain. The data stem from a study of blood T cell repertoires in COVID-19. On the study more broadly: Samples of COVID-19 (acute and convalescent) were obtained from the United States, Italy and Spain. The analysed material was cDNA or gDNA that came from T cells, B-cell-depleted T cells, or PBMCs.

Source study methods: Using reference gene primer amplification, nucleated cell counts were estimated. TCRdb keeps only in-frame clones here, not all; method: immunoSEQ multiplex PCR. Clone size and V and J calls were adopted from that table, with D and trimming inferred from the DNA. In the table there are 90,000 to 150,000 clones, roughly 90% of which are singletons. Germline V CDR1 and CDR2: SGHTA, FQGTGA. Between the trimmed V and J ends, which lost 5 bases and 0 bases, there was a span of 11 bases. This CDR3 comprises 15 residues. The chain links TRBV7-3 to TRBJ2-4; D possibly corresponds to TRBD2 (6 bases). The TCR was taken from a man aged 65 to 85 who had recovered from COVID-19. Source material: peripheral blood. The CDR3 loop reads CASSPMEGAKNIQYF. CDR3 DNA: TGTGCCAGCAGCCCAATGGAGGGAGCCAAAAACATTCAGTACTTC.